The source of this T cell receptor beta chain is a study of T-cell reconstitution after alpha-beta-depleted transplantation in children. Study-wide points: Surviving thymic progenitors and recipient T cells were the source of high TCRbeta diversity at day 60 in some patients.

CDR3 size: 14 residues. CDR1 is SGHTA, CDR2 FQGTGA, per germline. Trimming removed 5 bases from V and 6 bases from J, with 14 bases in between. Library preparation (for TCRbeta) was performed with unique molecular identifiers. TCRdb processed the PCR reads anew with MiXCR; each CDR3 protein has one entry. There are a few hundred thousand distinct CDR3 sequences in the sample; about a tenth occur only once, and just under 7.5% lies in the top ten. This clonotype was counted at least ten times. Its cognate antigen is unknown. This sequence was found in a boy less than two years old with acute myeloid leukemia, due to receive a stem cell transplant. V gene TRBV7-3 combines with J gene TRBJ2-1, with D possibly matching TRBD2 (6 bases). The sample here was PBMCs, taken before TCRalphabeta/CD19-depleted stem cell transplant. CDR3: CASSPGRGINEQFF. The CDR3 region has the DNA TGTGCCAGCAGCCCTGGCCGCGGGATCAATGAGCAGTTCTTC.